This T cell receptor (beta chain) was sequenced in a study of blood T cell repertoires in COVID-19. The wider study: The United States, Italy and Spain were the sources of the acute and convalescent COVID-19 samples. PBMCs, B-cell-depleted T cells, or T cells provided the cDNA or gDNA that made up the material.

Germline lookup yields CDR1 SGHNT and CDR2 YYREEE (reference sequence). This CDR3 is 16 amino acids long. V lost 3 bases and J 0 bases, leaving 14 bases between the germline ends. Per the study methods: Amplification of reference gene primers was used by the study to estimate nucleated cell counts. The method was immunoSEQ multiplex PCR; TCRdb's version includes in-frame clones alone and lacks a portion of them. That table furnishes V, J and clone size, whereas the DNA furnished D and trimming. The table records 30,000 to 35,000 clones, 91% of them present only once. The V call is TRBV5-4, the J call TRBJ2-3; D might be TRBD2 (7 bases). This sequence originates from a human donor with active COVID-19. The donor label of this sample is uncertain. Sample: peripheral blood. The CDR3 reads CASSWGGGLSTDTQYF. The CDR3 DNA reads TGTGCCAGCAGCTGGGGGGGCGGGCTCAGCACAGATACGCAGTATTTT. The full variable domain, its missing parts supplied by reference TRBV5-4 and TRBJ2-3, is ETGVTQSPTHLIKTRGQQVTLRCSSQSGHNTVSWYQQALGQGPQFIFQYYREEENGRGNFPPRFSGLQFPNYSSELNVNALELDDSALYLCASSWGGGLSTDTQYFGPGTRLTVL.